The 32 T cell receptor beta chains in this list originate from one sample, sequenced in a study of cytomegalovirus exposure and HLA in healthy donors. Primers: 60 Vbeta forward and 13 Jbeta reverse. The repertoire was sequenced with immunoSEQ multiplex PCR; TCRdb's copy has only in-frame clones and lacks some. The data show 150,000 to 200,000 clones, with around 79% seen just once and more than 1.5% held by the top ten. Sequencing was performed on PBMCs. Every receptor here comes from a woman aged 50 to 60 in good health and CMV-seronegative.

The chain employs TRBV7-9 and TRBJ1-2, with D hard to call. The V gene's germline CDR1 is SEHNR and CDR2 FQNEAQ (reference sequence). There are 14 residues in the CDR3. Deletions cut 2 bases from V and 2 bases from J, with 9 bases between. For the CDR3, the DNA is TGTGCCAGCAGCTTATTGTCAGTCAACTATGGCTACACCTTC. It specifies CASSLLSVNYGYTF.

In its sample, this clone was seen a few times. The chain has TRBV7-2 and TRBJ2-7; 12 bases are shared with TRBD2. This CDR3 spans 16 amino acids. Germline V gene data show CDR1 as SGHTA and CDR2 as FQGNSA. The junction had 7 bases not matched to a gene; V was cut back by 4 bases and J by 3 bases. In nucleotides, the CDR3 is TGTGCCAGCAGCTACCTGACTAGCGGGAGTATCTACGAGCAGTACTTC. This encodes CASSYLTSGSIYEQYF.

V usage is TRBV4-3 and J usage is TRBJ1-2, with D tentatively TRBD1 (6 bases). V was pared by 4 bases and J by 2 bases, with 8 bases between. This CDR3 has 13 amino acids. Germline loops: CDR1 LGHNA, CDR2 YSLEER. CDR3 in amino acids: CASSRDRNYGYTF. The CDR3 DNA sequence: TGCGCCAGCAGCCGAGACAGGAACTATGGCTACACCTTC.

The chain combines TRBV6-1 with TRBJ2-7; D gene uncertain. The CDR3 has 12 amino acids. V was clipped by 6 bases and J by 0 bases, with 6 bases between them. Germline loops: CDR1 MNHNS, CDR2 SASEGT. The DNA of the CDR3 is TGTGCCAGCAGCAGGATCTCCTACGAGCAGTACTTC. It translates to CASSRISYEQYF.

The chain links TRBV18 to TRBJ2-7; D is uncertain. Between the trimmed V and J ends, which lost 3 bases and 6 bases, there was a span of 12 bases. Germline CDR1 KGHSH, CDR2 LQKENI. The CDR3 is made up of 13 amino acids. This chain's CDR3 is CASSPSKYGEQYF. The DNA for the CDR3 is TGTGCCAGCTCACCGTCGAAATACGGCGAGCAGTACTTC.

This clone was detected a few times. The chain carries TRBV2 and TRBJ1-4, with D perhaps matching TRBD1 (6 bases). The germline V gene encodes CDR1 SNHLY and CDR2 FYNNEI. The CDR3 is 14 amino acids. Trimming took 7 bases from V and 4 from J, leaving 13 bases between them. The CDR3 DNA reads as TGTGCCAGCATCGCAGGGGCACGTAATGAAAAACTGTTTTTT. Protein: CASIAGARNEKLFF.

This chain connects TRBV5-1 to TRBJ1-2; 7 nucleotides agree with TRBD1. Germline V gene sequence: CDR1 SGHRS, CDR2 YFSETQ. V dropped 4 bases and J dropped 4; count of bases not matched to a gene: 16. CDR3 size: 17 residues. CDR3 sequence (DNA): TGCGCCAGCAGCCCTCGAGAAGGGGGCCGCAATATCTATGGCTACACCTTC. Protein sequence: CASSPREGGRNIYGYTF.

The chain employs TRBV6-1 and TRBJ2-5, with 11 nucleotides matching TRBD2. Germline values: CDR1 MNHNS, CDR2 SASEGT. The CDR3 has 17 residues. V gave up 2 bases and J gave up 6 bases; unmatched junction bases: 11. This CDR3 is CASSESYSGRAVKTQYF. For the CDR3, the DNA is TGTGCCAGCAGTGAATCTTATAGCGGGAGGGCCGTGAAGACCCAGTACTTC.

The chain is built from TRBV9 and TRBJ2-5; 7 positions agree with TRBD2. The CDR3 extends over 17 amino acids. The junction had 12 bases not matched to a gene; V was cut back by 2 bases and J by 2 bases. Germline CDR1 SGDLS, CDR2 YYNGEE. This chain's CDR3 is CASSVPLAKVIQETQYF. The CDR3 coding sequence is TGTGCCAGCAGCGTCCCACTAGCGAAAGTAATACAAGAGACCCAGTACTTC. Based on the CDR3 plus reference TRBV9 and TRBJ2-5, the full variable domain is DSGVTQTPKHLITATGQRVTLRCSPRSGDLSVYWYQQSLDQGLQFLIQYYNGEERAKGNILERFSAQQFPDLHSELNLSSLELGDSALYFCASSVPLAKVIQETQYFGPGTRLLVL.

This sequence joins TRBV7-9 and TRBJ2-1, with 8 bases aligning to TRBD2. This CDR3 spans 16 amino acids. V gave up 6 bases and J gave up 4 bases; unmatched junction bases: 11. Germline-derived CDR1 and CDR2 are SEHNR and FQNEAQ (reference sequence). The CDR3 loop is CASRGTSGGIYNEQFF. In nucleotides, the CDR3 is TGTGCCAGCAGGGGAACGAGCGGGGGTATATACAATGAGCAGTTCTTC.

This clone has a handful of counts. The chain joins TRBV7-3 to TRBJ2-1; perhaps TRBD2 as D (7 bases). The ends were cut back, 5 bases at V and 7 bases at J, with 9 bases in the middle. The CDR3 covers 12 residues. CDR1 SGHTA and CDR2 FQGTGA come from the germline V gene. For the CDR3, the DNA is TGTGCCAGCAGCGGGAGGGGGAATGAGCAGTTCTTC. It yields the protein CASSGRGNEQFF.

The chain employs TRBV11-3 and TRBJ1-1; TRBD1 agrees at 10 bases. The germline V gene encodes CDR1 SGHNT and CDR2 YENEEA. The CDR3 sequence is 15 residues long. With 5 bases clipped from V and 3 bases from J, the junction kept 6 bases outside the gene matches. The DNA for the CDR3 is TGTGCCAGCAGCGGACCGGGACAGGGGCACACTGAAGCTTTCTTT. Translation gives CASSGPGQGHTEAFF.

The chain uses TRBV6-5 and TRBJ1-2; D perhaps matches TRBD1 (5 bases). V was trimmed by 10 bases and J by 7 bases, leaving 16 bases between them. CDR3 length: 12 residues. Germline assignment: CDR1 MNHEY and CDR2 SVGAGI. The CDR3 region is CATGAGIFGYTF. The DNA for the CDR3 is TGTGCCACCGGGGCGGGGATCTTTGGCTACACCTTC.

The CDR3 here is CASSYTRDRGFRGYTF. The CDR3 DNA follows: TGTGCCAGCAGTTACACGCGGGACAGGGGGTTTCGGGGCTACACCTTC. The rearrangement joins TRBV6-6 to TRBJ1-2; 11 nucleotides line up with TRBD1. This CDR3 contains 16 residues. V dropped 2 bases and J dropped 8; count of bases not matched to a gene: 10. Per the germline V gene, CDR1 is MNHNY and CDR2 is SVGAGI (reference sequence).

The chain couples TRBV5-6 to TRBJ1-2, with D perhaps matching TRBD1 (5 bases). Germline V CDR1 and CDR2: SGHDT, YYEEEE. The CDR3 spans 17 residues. V was cut by 1 base and J by 1 base, with 17 bases left in between. The CDR3 reads CASSLMVAGEFNYGYTF. The CDR3 DNA sequence: TGTGCCAGCAGCTTGATGGTAGCGGGGGAGTTTAACTATGGCTACACCTTC.

This chain connects TRBV29-1 to TRBJ1-2; D possibly corresponds to TRBD1 (6 bases). The ends were cut back, 4 bases at V and 7 bases at J, with 19 bases in the middle. CDR1 SQVTM and CDR2 ANQGSEA come from the germline V gene. The CDR3 is 14 amino acids. The CDR3 is CSVAGTGFASGYTF. The CDR3 DNA reads TGCAGCGTTGCGGGCACAGGGTTCGCTAGTGGCTACACCTTC.

In regard to this clone: No conserved phenylalanine or tryptophan ends this CDR3, so it is likely a read error. The chain uses TRBV5-1 and TRBJ2-7; maybe TRBD1 (6 bases). The V and J ends lost 2 bases and 1 base respectively, with 7 bases between them. The CDR3 is 13 residues long. Germline assignment: CDR1 SGHRS and CDR2 YFSETQ. CDR3 DNA: TGCGCCAGCAGCTTCGGACAGTCCTACGAGCAGTACTCC. It translates to CASSFGQSYEQYS.

J is TRBJ1-4 and V is TRBV9; unclear D gene. V lost 1 base and J lost 5, with 9 bases in between. Germline V gene sequence: CDR1 SGDLS, CDR2 YYNGEE. The CDR3 spans 14 residues. The CDR3 coding sequence is TGTGCCAGCAGCGTAAGCGGAGTCAATGAAAAACTGTTTTTT. Translation: CASSVSGVNEKLFF.

This clone was observed many times. V gene TRBV5-4 combines with J gene TRBJ2-1; D is unresolved. V was pared by 4 bases and J by 10 bases, with 12 bases between. The germline CDR1 and CDR2 sequences are SGHNT and YYREEE (reference sequence). The CDR3 spans 12 residues. The CDR3 bases are TGTGCCAGCAGCCACGCCAACCGGGAGCAGTTCTTC. Its protein is CASSHANREQFF.

The V call is TRBV7-9, the J call TRBJ2-3, with 16 bases fitting TRBD2. CDR1 is SEHNR, CDR2 FQNEAQ, per germline (reference sequence). The trim removed 4 bases at V and 2 bases at J, leaving 6 bases unmatched. CDR3 length: 18 residues. CDR3 sequence: CASSSKGTSGGVTDTQYF. CDR3 nucleotides: TGTGCCAGCAGCTCCAAGGGGACTAGCGGGGGGGTCACAGATACGCAGTATTTT.

In its sample, this clone was seen a few times. The V gene is TRBV5-1, the J gene TRBJ1-1; D remains unclear. The germline V and J ends were trimmed by 0 bases and 1 base, with 4 bases remaining between them. The CDR3 runs to 13 residues. Germline CDR1 is SGHRS and CDR2 is YFSETQ. This CDR3 is CASSLDRNTEAFF. CDR3 sequence (DNA): TGCGCCAGCAGCTTGGACAGGAACACTGAAGCTTTCTTT. Full variable domain (rest looked up from reference TRBV5-1 and TRBJ1-1): KAGVTQTPRYLIKTRGQQVTLSCSPISGHRSVSWYQQTPGQGLQFLFEYFSETQRNKGNFPGRFSGRQFSNSRSEMNVSTLELGDSALYLCASSLDRNTEAFFGQGTRLTVV.

V gene TRBV5-1 combines with J gene TRBJ2-2; TRBD1 matches 8 bases. The CDR3 extends over 18 amino acids. J was trimmed by 1 base and V by 4 bases; bases with no gene match: 12. Germline lookup yields CDR1 SGHRS and CDR2 YFSETQ. The CDR3 DNA reads TGCGCCAGCAGCCGCACCCCAGGGGGCCCTAAGAACACCGGGGAGCTGTTTTTT. Protein sequence: CASSRTPGGPKNTGELFF.

The chain links TRBV9 to TRBJ1-1; the match to TRBD1 covers 7 bases. Germline V CDR1 and CDR2: SGDLS, YYNGEE. The CDR3 is made up of 17 amino acids. J was trimmed by 1 base and V by 3 bases; bases with no gene match: 12. CDR3 nucleotides: TGTGCCAGCAGCGCCTCTCCGGGAAACAGGGGGAACACTGAAGCTTTCTTT. This codes for CASSASPGNRGNTEAFF.

The V and J genes are TRBV5-1 and TRBJ2-7, with D hard to call. V gave up 1 base and J gave up 2 bases, with 10 bases separating them. Germline V gives CDR1 SGHRS, CDR2 YFSETQ. This CDR3 is built from 14 residues. The CDR3 spells CASSLFDSTYEQYF. CDR3 DNA: TGCGCCAGCAGCTTGTTCGACTCCACCTACGAGCAGTACTTC.

V usage is TRBV18 and J usage is TRBJ2-5; a possible D gene is TRBD1 (5 bases). CDR1 is KGHSH, CDR2 LQKENI, per germline. This CDR3 spans 15 amino acids. V was clipped by 1 base and J by 2 bases, with 11 bases between them. The CDR3 coding sequence is TGTGCCAGCTCACCACTGGGGCCTAGTCAAGAGACCCAGTACTTC. The encoded protein is CASSPLGPSQETQYF.

The chain recombines TRBV27 with TRBJ2-7, with 7 bases aligning to TRBD1. CDR3 length: 17 residues. The trim removed 6 bases at V and 1 base at J, leaving 15 bases unmatched. Germline V lookup: CDR1 MNHEY, CDR2 SMNVEV (reference sequence). CDR3: CASSRHHYRDSSYEQYF. The DNA for the CDR3 is TGTGCCAGCAGCCGCCATCATTACCGGGACAGTTCCTACGAGCAGTACTTC.

The chain is built from TRBV6-5 and TRBJ1-3; 8 bases match TRBD1. Losses at the gene ends were 6 bases for V and 3 bases for J; bases not matched to a gene: 7. The CDR3 is 15 residues long. Per the germline V gene, CDR1 is MNHEY and CDR2 is SVGAGI. The CDR3 is CASRKTGESGNTIYF. As DNA, the CDR3 is TGTGCCAGCAGAAAGACAGGGGAGAGTGGAAACACCATATATTTT.

This clone was seen a handful of times. This chain connects TRBV4-3 to TRBJ1-1; no reliable D call. Germline CDR1 is LGHNA and CDR2 is YSLEER. This CDR3 contains 15 residues. V lost 0 bases and J 2 bases, leaving 10 bases between the germline ends. In nucleotides, the CDR3 is TGCGCCAGCAGCCAAGATAGACTCGGAAACACTGAAGCTTTCTTT. Encoded protein: CASSQDRLGNTEAFF.

The V call is TRBV29-1, the J call TRBJ1-5; D is undetermined. Germline CDR1 is SQVTM and CDR2 is ANQGSEA. The CDR3 is 18 residues long. Trimming pared 5 bases from V and 3 bases from J, leaving 26 bases between. For the CDR3, the DNA is TGCAGCGTTCTGCGGACTACCGGAAGCGTTTGTGACAATCAGCCCCAGCATTTT. Its translation: CSVLRTTGSVCDNQPQHF.

V usage is TRBV29-1 and J usage is TRBJ1-1; D remains ambiguous. V was trimmed by 4 bases and J by 0 bases, leaving 9 bases between them. CDR1 and CDR2 from the germline V gene are SQVTM and ANQGSEA. CDR3 length: 13 residues. The DNA of the CDR3 is TGCAGCGTTGGCAGAAAGATGAACACTGAAGCTTTCTTT. This translates into CSVGRKMNTEAFF. The full variable domain, in which reference TRBV29-1 and TRBJ1-1 provide the parts outside the CDR3, is SAVISQKPSRDICQRGTSLTIQCQVDSQVTMMFWYRQQPGQSLTLIATANQGSEATYESGFVIDKFPISRPNLTFSTLTVSNMSPEDSSIYLCSVGRKMNTEAFFGQGTRLTVV.

This clone was seen only once. The chain combines TRBV7-9 with TRBJ1-1; a weak D match, TRBD1 (5 bases). The CDR3 is 12 amino acids. Trimming took 11 bases from V and 7 from J, leaving 17 bases between them. Germline CDR1 is SEHNR and CDR2 is FQNEAQ (reference sequence). CDR3 sequence: CAPRRGLVEAFF. DNA for the CDR3: TGTGCCCCTCGGCGGGGGTTGGTTGAAGCTTTCTTT.

This rearrangement joins TRBV7-3 to TRBJ2-7; maybe TRBD2 (6 bases). The CDR3 consists of 13 residues. V was pared by 1 base and J by 7 bases, with 11 bases between. Looked up from germline, CDR1 is SGHTA and CDR2 is FQGTGA. CDR3 sequence: CASSLSGGVEQYF. The CDR3 DNA is TGTGCCAGCAGCTTAAGCGGCGGGGTTGAGCAGTACTTC.